The 15 T cell receptor beta chains below come from one sample, sequenced in a study of early T cells in non-severe SARS-CoV-2 infection. TCRdb re-called the 5' RACE reads through MiXCR, storing one row per CDR3 protein. Of 30,000 to 45,000 distinct CDR3 sequences listed, 9.9% are singletons. Sequencing used whole blood. These receptors were taken from an adult who was a healthcare worker with PCR-confirmed SARS-CoV-2 infection or an uninfected control (not recorded which).

Only a few counts were recorded for this clonotype. The V gene is TRBV7-2, the J gene TRBJ2-3; D is undetermined. The CDR3 loop spans 12 amino acids. Germline loops: CDR1 SGHTA, CDR2 FQGNSA. V lost 5 bases to trimming and J lost 6 bases, with 9 bases between them. The CDR3 DNA is TGTGCCAGCAGCCCCCTTTGGGATACGCAGTATTTT. Amino acids: CASSPLWDTQYF.

Concerning this clonotype: Germline is not matched at one junction end, which may reflect a read error. V gene TRBV12-3 or TRBV12-4 combines with J gene TRBJ2-4, with 7 bases aligning to TRBD2. The CDR3 is 14 amino acids. In nucleotides, the CDR3 is TGTACCAGCAGCCCTGGCCGCGGGGGAAACATTCAGTACTTC. Its translation: CTSSPGRGGNIQYF.

The gene calls are TRBV19 and TRBJ1-2; D is ambiguous. Germline V gene data show CDR1 as LNHDA and CDR2 as SQIVND (reference sequence). The CDR3 length is 15 residues. V was clipped by 2 bases and J by 5 bases, with 15 bases between them. CDR3 nucleotide sequence: TGTGCCAGTAGTATACCCCGTCCCGGCAATTATGGCTACACCTTC. It yields the protein CASSIPRPGNYGYTF.

This clonotype was seen at least ten times. The chain has TRBV20-1 and TRBJ2-1; D not certain. V shed 0 bases and J shed 8 bases, with 8 bases lying between them. Germline V gene sequence: CDR1 DFQATT, CDR2 SNEGSKA (reference sequence). The CDR3 loop spans 12 amino acids. CDR3: CSARDDGYEQFF. The DNA for the CDR3 is TGCAGTGCTAGAGATGATGGGTATGAGCAGTTCTTC.

The chain couples TRBV20-1 to TRBJ2-3, with a possible D match to TRBD2 (6 bases). CDR3 size: 13 residues. Germline values: CDR1 DFQATT, CDR2 SNEGSKA (reference sequence). The CDR3 here is CSAGSGWPDTQYF. Written as DNA, the CDR3 is TGCAGCGCGGGTAGCGGATGGCCAGATACGCAGTATTTT.

The sample holds many counts of this clonotype. The chain combines TRBV29-1 with TRBJ2-5, with D possibly called TRBD1 or TRBD2 (5 bases each). The CDR3 has 13 amino acids. The germline gives CDR1 SQVTM, CDR2 ANQGSEA. V was trimmed by 7 bases and J by 5 bases, leaving 17 bases between them. CDR3 nucleotide sequence: TGCAGCGCCTCCGGGACCTCAGCGGAGACCCAGTACTTC. Protein: CSASGTSAETQYF.

In this sample, this clonotype turned up a few times. The chain uses TRBV18 and TRBJ1-2; 7 bases map to TRBD1. The germline V gene encodes CDR1 KGHSH and CDR2 LQKENI. V lost 3 bases and J lost 4; bases outside the gene matches: 5. The CDR3 consists of 14 residues. This CDR3 reads CASSPYRDSYGYTF. The CDR3 region has the DNA TGTGCCAGCTCACCCTACCGGGACAGCTATGGCTACACCTTC.

This clonotype was recorded many times. V is TRBV3-1 and J is TRBJ1-4; D gene unclear. Trimming cost V 1 base and J 13 bases, with 25 bases left between them. Germline loops: CDR1 LGHDT, CDR2 YNNKEL (reference sequence). The CDR3 runs to 17 residues. CDR3 DNA sequence: TGTGCCAGCAGCCAAGTTTCCCACGGCGCTAGATCGAAAAGACTGTTTTTT. Its translation is CASSQVSHGARSKRLFF. Full variable domain (rest looked up from reference TRBV3-1 and TRBJ1-4): DTAVSQTPKYLVTQMGNDKSIKCEQNLGHDTMYWYKQDSKKFLKIMFSYNNKELIINETVPNRFSPKSPDKAHLNLHINSLELGDSAVYFCASSQVSHGARSKRLFFGSGTQLSVL.

The rearrangement links TRBV20-1 to TRBJ2-1; D might be TRBD1 or TRBD2, each matching 5 bases. Trimming cost V 3 bases and J 0 bases, with 21 bases left between them. CDR3 size: 18 residues. Per the germline V gene, CDR1 is DFQATT and CDR2 is SNEGSKA (reference sequence). CDR3 coding DNA: TGCAGTGCTAGTAAAGGGGCCACATGGGGGAGCTCCTACAATGAGCAGTTCTTC. As protein: CSASKGATWGSSYNEQFF.

The rearrangement joins TRBV9 to TRBJ2-7; a possible D gene is TRBD1 (5 bases). Germline V CDR1 and CDR2: SGDLS, YYNGEE. The CDR3 sequence is 14 residues long. V was shortened by 0 bases and J by 0 bases, with 7 bases between the two germline ends. This chain's CDR3 is CASSVGDSSYEQYF. CDR3 nucleotide sequence: TGTGCCAGCAGCGTAGGAGACAGCTCCTACGAGCAGTACTTC.

This clonotype has a count of ten or more. The gene calls are TRBV18 and TRBJ2-7, with D possibly TRBD2 on 7 matching bases. The CDR3 extends over 13 amino acids. V lost 5 bases, J lost 3 bases, and 11 bases lay in between. Germline values: CDR1 KGHSH, CDR2 LQKENI. In DNA form, the CDR3 reads TGTGCCAGCTCAGCGGGGGCGAACTACGAGCAGTACTTC. Translated, it gives CASSAGANYEQYF. Combining the CDR3 with reference TRBV18 and TRBJ2-7 gives the whole variable domain NAGVMQNPRHLVRRRGQEARLRCSPMKGHSHVYWYRQLPEEGLKFMVYLQKENIIDESGMPKERFSAEFPKEGPSILRIQQVVRGDSAAYFCASSAGANYEQYFGPGTRLTVT.

This clonotype occurred many times. The chain employs TRBV5-1 and TRBJ1-1; D unclear. The CDR3 covers 13 residues. Trimming took off 7 bases at V and 1 base at J, with 11 bases between the two ends. CDR1 is SGHRS and CDR2 is YFSETQ in the germline V gene. The CDR3 protein is CASGNPGNTEAFF. CDR3 in DNA: TGCGCCAGCGGCAACCCCGGGAACACTGAAGCTTTCTTT.

J is TRBJ2-2 and V is TRBV11-1; 14 bases fit TRBD2. CDR1 is SGHAT, CDR2 FQDESV, per germline (reference sequence). This CDR3 comprises 17 residues. Germline trimming cut 4 bases from V and 6 bases from J; bases unmatched to any gene: 7. CDR3 loop: CASSSRGGLAGAGELFF. The CDR3 region has the DNA TGTGCCAGCAGCTCCCGAGGGGGACTAGCGGGGGCCGGGGAGCTGTTTTTT.

This clonotype occurred many times. This chain uses TRBV20-1 with TRBJ2-3, with D possibly TRBD1 on 5 matching bases. Germline CDR1 is DFQATT and CDR2 is SNEGSKA (reference sequence). V dropped 0 bases and J dropped 0 bases, with 16 bases sitting between them. This CDR3 contains 17 residues. The DNA of the CDR3 is TGCAGTGCTAGAGATCTAACGGACACCGCGAGCACAGATACGCAGTATTTT. Translation: CSARDLTDTASTDTQYF.

This clonotype was detected a few times. The CDR3 sequence: CAWRTGLYTRGARELFF. CDR3 in DNA: TGTGCCTGGAGGACAGGATTGTATACTCGTGGAGCTCGGGAGCTGTTTTTT. The rearrangement uses TRBV30 and TRBJ2-2, with a weak D call TRBD1 (6 bases). This CDR3 has 17 amino acids. The germline V and J ends were trimmed by 3 bases and 9 bases, with 26 bases remaining between them. Looked up from germline, CDR1 is GTSNPN and CDR2 is SVGIG (reference sequence). Variable domain in full (rest from reference TRBV30 and TRBJ2-2): SQTIHQWPATLVQPVGSPLSLECTVEGTSNPNLYWYRQAAGRGLQLLFYSVGIGQISSEVPQNLSASRPQDRQFILSSKKLLLSDSGFYLCAWRTGLYTRGARELFFGEGSRLTVL.